This is a list of T cell receptor beta chains from one sample in a study of TIL therapy for anti-PD-1-resistant metastatic lung cancer. Method: immunoSEQ multiplex PCR; TCRdb's copy keeps in-frame clones and lacks some. The table includes about 6,300 clones, 60% to 70% detected once. This specimen was tumor tissue, taken at baseline. These receptors were collected from a person aged 30 to 80 with non-small cell lung cancer. The CDR3 runs from the conserved cysteine through the conserved F or W. A D gene is named only where the DNA matches it firmly. The size entry is marked missing in some rows and otherwise reads once, few, many or a size class.

NA TRBJ2-1 NA TRBV5-1 TGCGCCAGCAGCCCTCTTGGGACGAACAATGAGCAGTTCTTC CASSPLGTNNEQFF
NA TRBJ1-6 medium-sized TRBV2 TGTGCCAGCGGAAAGGGAGGGTCGGGTTCACCCCTCCACTTT CASGKGGSGSPLHF
NA TRBJ2-3 few TRBV24-1 TGTGCCACCAGTGACCCCGGGACGACGGGCACAGATACGCAGTATTTT CATSDPGTTGTDTQYF
TRBD2 TRBJ2-3 NA TRBV7-2 TGTGCCAGCAGCCGGACTAGAGACACAGATACGCAGTATTTT CASSRTRDTDTQYF
NA TRBJ1-1 NA TRBV4-3 TGCGCCAGCAGTCCAGGAGGGAACACTGAAGCTTTCTTT CASSPGGNTEAFF
NA TRBJ1-3 NA TRBV3-1/TRBV3-2 TGTGCCAGCAGCGTCCAGGGGTCTACAACTGGAAACACCATATATTTT CASSVQGSTTGNTIYF
NA TRBJ1-2 few TRBV5-4 TGTGCCAGCAGCCTTAATAACTATGGCTACACCTTC CASSLNNYGYTF
TRBD1 TRBJ1-6 once TRBV19 TGTGCCAGTAGTATTCGGGACAGGAGGAAGTCCCTCCACTTT CASSIRDRRKSLHF
TRBD1 TRBJ1-5 medium-sized TRBV4-1 TGCGCCAGCAGCCAAGACGGAGGGGACAGGGCAGCTAATCAGCCCCAGCATTTT CASSQDGGDRAANQPQHF
TRBD1 TRBJ1-2 NA TRBV2 TGTGCCAGCGAGATAACAGGGGGTGGCTATGGCTACACCTTC CASEITGGGYGYTF
NA TRBJ2-7 few TRBV4-1 TGCGCCAGCAGCCAAGAGAGTACGGGGTATTACGAGCAGTACTTC CASSQESTGYYEQYF
TRBD2 TRBJ2-3 few TRBV4-3 TGCGCCAGCAGCCAACAACAATTTGTAGCGGGGGGTAGCACAGATACGCAGTATTTT CASSQQQFVAGGSTDTQYF
NA TRBJ2-3 medium-sized TRBV5-6 TGTGCCAGCAGCGGAGGGACAGATACGCAGTATTTT CASSGGTDTQYF
NA TRBJ2-6 NA TRBV7-3 TGTGCCAGCAGCAGAGCGGTCCTCTCTGGGGCCAACGTCCTGACTTTC CASSRAVLSGANVLTF
NA TRBJ2-5 NA TRBV5-1 TGCGCCAGCAGCTTGGCACGCGAAAAAGAGACCCAGTACTTC CASSLAREKETQYF
NA TRBJ1-2 NA TRBV4-1 TGCGTCAGCAGCCAAGATCCCCTTAACTATGGCTACACCTTC CVSSQDPLNYGYTF
NA TRBJ2-1 NA TRBV2 TGTGCCAGCAGTGAATGGGGAGCTATGCTAAGCAATGAGCAGTTCTTC CASSEWGAMLSNEQFF
TRBD1 TRBJ2-1 NA TRBV30 TGTGCCCGGGATCTAGGACAGGGTATTTATGAGCAGTTCTTC CARDLGQGIYEQFF
NA TRBJ2-7 NA TRBV5-5 TGTGCCAGCAGCTTGGATGGAGGGAGCTCCTACGAGCAGTACTTC CASSLDGGSSYEQYF
NA TRBJ2-7 NA TRBV12-3/TRBV12-4 TGTGCCAGCAGTTTAGGGTTAGGCTACGAGCAGTACTTC CASSLGLGYEQYF
NA TRBJ1-1 NA TRBV7-2 TGTGCCAGCAGCTTCTCTCTTGGGAACACTGAAGCTTTCTTT CASSFSLGNTEAFF
TRBD2 TRBJ2-7 few TRBV6-5 TGTGCCAGCCAGCGGGATTATAAGCAGTACTTC CASQRDYKQYF
TRBD1 TRBJ1-6 NA TRBV5-1 TGCGCCAGCAGCTTAGGAGGGACAGGGGTTAATTCACCCCTCCACTTT CASSLGGTGVNSPLHF
NA TRBJ1-2 NA TRBV30 TGTGCCTGGAGTGTACGCAGGGACGGCTACACCTTC CAWSVRRDGYTF
NA TRBJ1-6 NA TRBV4-1 TGCGCCAGCAGCCAAGTTCATCCAGGGGTGGCACCCCTCCACTTT CASSQVHPGVAPLHF
NA TRBJ2-2 NA TRBV11-3 TGTGCCAGCAGCGCTGGACGGAACACCGGGGAGCTGTTTTTT CASSAGRNTGELFF
NA TRBJ1-5 NA TRBV5-5 TGTGCCAGCAGGCCAGGGGTAGGCAATCAGCCCCAGCATTTT CASRPGVGNQPQHF
TRBD1 TRBJ1-2 once TRBV7-9 TGTGCCAGCAGCTTAGAAGGGACAGCTAACTATGGCTACACCTTC CASSLEGTANYGYTF